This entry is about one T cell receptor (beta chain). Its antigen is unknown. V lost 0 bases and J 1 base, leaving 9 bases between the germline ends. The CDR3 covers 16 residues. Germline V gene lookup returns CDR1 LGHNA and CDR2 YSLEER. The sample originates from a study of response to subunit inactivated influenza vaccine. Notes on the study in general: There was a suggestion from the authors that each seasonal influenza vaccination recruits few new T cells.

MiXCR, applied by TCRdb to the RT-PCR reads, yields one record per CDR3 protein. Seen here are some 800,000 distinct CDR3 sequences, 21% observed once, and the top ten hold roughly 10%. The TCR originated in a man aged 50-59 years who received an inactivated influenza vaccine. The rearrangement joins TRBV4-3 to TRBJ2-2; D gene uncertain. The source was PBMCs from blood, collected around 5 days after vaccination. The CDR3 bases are TGCGCCAGCAGCCAAGATGGCCACCTGAACACCGGGGAGCTGTTTTTT. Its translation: CASSQDGHLNTGELFF.